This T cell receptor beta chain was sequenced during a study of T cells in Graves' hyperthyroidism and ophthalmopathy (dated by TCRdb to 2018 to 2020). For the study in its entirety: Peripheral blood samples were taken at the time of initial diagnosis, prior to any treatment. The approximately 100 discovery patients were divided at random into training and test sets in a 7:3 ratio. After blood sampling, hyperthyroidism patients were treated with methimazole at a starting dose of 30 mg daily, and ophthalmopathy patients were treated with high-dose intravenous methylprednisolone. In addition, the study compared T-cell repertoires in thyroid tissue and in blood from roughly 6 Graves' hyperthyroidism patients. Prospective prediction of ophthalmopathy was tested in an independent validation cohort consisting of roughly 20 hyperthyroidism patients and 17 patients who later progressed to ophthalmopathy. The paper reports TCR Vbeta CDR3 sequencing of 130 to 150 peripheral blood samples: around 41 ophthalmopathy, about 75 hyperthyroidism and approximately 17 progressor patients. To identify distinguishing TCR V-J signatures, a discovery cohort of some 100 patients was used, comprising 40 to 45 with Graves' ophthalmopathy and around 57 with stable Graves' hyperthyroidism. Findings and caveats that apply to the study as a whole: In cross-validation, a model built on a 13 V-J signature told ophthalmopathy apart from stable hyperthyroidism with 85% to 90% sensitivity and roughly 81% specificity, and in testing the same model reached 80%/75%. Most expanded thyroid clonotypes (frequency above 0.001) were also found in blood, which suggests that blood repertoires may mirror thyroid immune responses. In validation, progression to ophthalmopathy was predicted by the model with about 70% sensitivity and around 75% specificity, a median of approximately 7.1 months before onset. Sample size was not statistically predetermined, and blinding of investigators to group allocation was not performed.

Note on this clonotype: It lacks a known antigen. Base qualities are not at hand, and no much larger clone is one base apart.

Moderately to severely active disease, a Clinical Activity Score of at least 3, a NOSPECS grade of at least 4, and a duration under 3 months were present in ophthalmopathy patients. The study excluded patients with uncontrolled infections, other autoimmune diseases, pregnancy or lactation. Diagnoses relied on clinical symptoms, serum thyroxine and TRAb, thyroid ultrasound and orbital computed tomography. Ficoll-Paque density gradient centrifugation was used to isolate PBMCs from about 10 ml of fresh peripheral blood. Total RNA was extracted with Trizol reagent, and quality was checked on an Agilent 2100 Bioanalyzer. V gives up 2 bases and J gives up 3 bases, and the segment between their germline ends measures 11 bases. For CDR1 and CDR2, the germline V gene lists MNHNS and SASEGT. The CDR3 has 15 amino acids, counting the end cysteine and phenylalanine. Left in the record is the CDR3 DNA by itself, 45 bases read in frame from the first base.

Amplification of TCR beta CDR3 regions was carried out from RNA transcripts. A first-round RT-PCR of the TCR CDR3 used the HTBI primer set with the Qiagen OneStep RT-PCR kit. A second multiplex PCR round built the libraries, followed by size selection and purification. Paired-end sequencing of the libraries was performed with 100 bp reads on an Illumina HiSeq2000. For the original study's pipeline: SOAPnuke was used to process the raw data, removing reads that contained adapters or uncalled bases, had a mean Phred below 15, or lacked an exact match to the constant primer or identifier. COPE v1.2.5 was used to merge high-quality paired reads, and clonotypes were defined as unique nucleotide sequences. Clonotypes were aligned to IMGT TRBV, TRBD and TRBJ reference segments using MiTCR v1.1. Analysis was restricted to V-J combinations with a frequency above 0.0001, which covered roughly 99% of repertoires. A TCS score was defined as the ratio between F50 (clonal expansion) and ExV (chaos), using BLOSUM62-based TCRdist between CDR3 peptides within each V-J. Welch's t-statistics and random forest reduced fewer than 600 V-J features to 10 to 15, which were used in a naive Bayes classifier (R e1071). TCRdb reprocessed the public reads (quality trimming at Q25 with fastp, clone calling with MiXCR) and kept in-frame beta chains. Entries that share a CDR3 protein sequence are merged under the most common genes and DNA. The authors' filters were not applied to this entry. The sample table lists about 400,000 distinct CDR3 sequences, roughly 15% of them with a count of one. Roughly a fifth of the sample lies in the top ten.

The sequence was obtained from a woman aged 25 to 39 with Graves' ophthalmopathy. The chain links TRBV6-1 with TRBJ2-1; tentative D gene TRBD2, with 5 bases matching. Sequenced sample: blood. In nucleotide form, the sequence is TGTGCCAGCAGTGAATGGACTTGGATCTACAATGAGCAGTTCTTC. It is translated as CASSEWTWIYNEQFF.